Detailed here is one TCR beta chain. Its antigen is unknown. The data were taken from a study of T cell repertoires in cytomegalovirus infection. Overall study context: The authors used CMV epitopes that were HLA-C-restricted (recently identified) and HLA-B-restricted (well studied).

TCRdb analysed the reads with MiXCR anew, one entry per CDR3 protein. The table records more than 110,000 distinct CDR3 sequences, around 30% of them present only once. CDR1 is SGHVS and CDR2 is FNYEAQ in the germline V gene. This CDR3 is built from 15 residues. V lost 2 bases and J lost 2, with 12 bases in between. Notes on the study in general: Of the TCR beta families, the public ones yielded a cumulative frequency that identified carriers of CMV plus the relevant HLA.

The material sequenced was CD8+ T cells from cultured PBMCs, taken from culture after CMV antigen stimulation. The sequence came from a human donor in good health (CMV status not recorded). Some clones in this sample may be carry-over from other donors' samples. This rearrangement joins TRBV7-6 to TRBJ2-5, with D perhaps being TRBD1 or TRBD2 (6 bases each). CDR3 loop: CASSLRGQGQETQYF. As DNA, the CDR3 is TGTGCCAGCAGCTTACGGGGGCAGGGTCAAGAGACCCAGTACTTC.